Sequencing of this TCR beta chain was carried out in a study of T cell repertoires in cytomegalovirus infection. Across the whole study: Well-studied HLA-B-restricted epitopes and recently identified HLA-C-restricted epitopes of CMV were both used in the study. An indication of both CMV infection and matching HLA type came from public TCR beta signatures.

J lost 6 bases, V lost 6 bases, and 10 bases had no gene match. Germline V CDR1 and CDR2: SGHAT, FQNNGV. The CDR3 loop spans 16 amino acids. From the reads, TCRdb called clonotypes with MiXCR, one entry per CDR3 protein. The sample includes roughly 860,000 distinct CDR3 sequences, 32% of them seen just once. As to this clonotype: What it binds is unknown.

The study, taken as a whole, reports: The ex vivo response was dominated by HLA-C-restricted CMV-specific TCR beta clonotypes.

The genes are TRBV11-2 and TRBJ2-4, with 11 bases that match TRBD1. Source: cultured CD8+ T cells from PBMCs, taken from culture after CMV antigen stimulation. The sequence derives from a human donor in good health (CMV status not recorded). Some clones in this sample may be carry-over from other donors' samples. Written as DNA, the CDR3 is TGTGCCAGCAGGGGGTACGCGGGACAGGGGGGAAACATTCAGTACTTC. This encodes CASRGYAGQGGNIQYF.